The next 31 T cell receptor beta chains were all read from a single sample in a study of T cell clones after liver transplantation. TCRdb's copy holds only in-frame clones and misses some; the assay was immunoSEQ multiplex PCR. The sample lists about 58,000 clones; around 70% were seen once. The sequencing used CD4+ T cells from blood, collected at the approximately 15-month timepoint. These receptor sequences come from a human patient who received a liver transplant. The graft donor may be the source of some T cells.

The chain carries TRBV29-1 and TRBJ1-3; possibly TRBD1 for D (5 bases). Trimming cost V 7 bases and J 6 bases, with 13 bases left between them. The CDR3 loop spans 12 amino acids. Looked up from germline, CDR1 is SQVTM and CDR2 is ANQGSEA. CDR3 loop: CSASQTENTIYF. CDR3 DNA: TGCAGCGCGTCTCAGACAGAAAACACCATATATTTT. Full variable domain (outside the CDR3, taken from reference TRBV29-1 and TRBJ1-3): SAVISQKPSRDICQRGTSLTIQCQVDSQVTMMFWYRQQPGQSLTLIATANQGSEATYESGFVIDKFPISRPNLTFSTLTVSNMSPEDSSIYLCSASQTENTIYFGEGSWLTVV.

V and J are TRBV5-1 and TRBJ1-6; no definite D call. Germline assignment: CDR1 SGHRS and CDR2 YFSETQ. The CDR3 covers 17 residues. With 3 bases removed from V and 1 base from J, the gap between germline ends came to 14 bases. This CDR3 reads CASSSTLGLSYNSPLHF. The CDR3 DNA follows: TGCGCCAGCAGCTCCACGTTGGGTCTATCCTATAATTCACCCCTCCACTTT.

The gene calls are TRBV25-1 and TRBJ2-5; the D is unclear. Per the germline V gene, CDR1 is MGHDK and CDR2 is SYGVNS. The CDR3 sequence is 17 residues long. The ends were cut back, 2 bases at V and 0 bases at J, with 16 bases in the middle. CDR3 sequence (DNA): TGTGCCAGCAGTGAAATATGGAAGGGAATGTACCAAGAGACCCAGTACTTC. Translated, it gives CASSEIWKGMYQETQYF.

This chain uses TRBV27 with TRBJ2-7, with a possible D match to TRBD1 (6 bases). V was shortened by 6 bases and J by 3 bases, with 15 bases between the two germline ends. Germline CDR1 MNHEY, CDR2 SMNVEV (reference sequence). CDR3 length: 14 amino acids. The CDR3 loop reads CASRFSQGLYEQYF. CDR3 nucleotides: TGTGCCAGCAGATTTTCACAGGGTCTCTACGAGCAGTACTTC.

This clone was seen a few times. The V gene is TRBV9, the J gene TRBJ2-5, with D maybe TRBD2 (6 bases). The CDR3 extends over 15 amino acids. The germline V and J ends were trimmed by 0 bases and 1 base, with 10 bases remaining between them. Germline V gene lookup returns CDR1 SGDLS and CDR2 YYNGEE. Here the CDR3 reads CASSVDVGGQETQYF. The CDR3 DNA follows: TGTGCCAGCAGCGTAGATGTGGGGGGCCAAGAGACCCAGTACTTC.

The chain employs TRBV28 and TRBJ2-1; TRBD1 is a possible D gene (6 bases). The germline V gene encodes CDR1 MDHEN and CDR2 SYDVKM. V dropped 8 bases and J dropped 6 bases, with 14 bases sitting between them. There are 13 residues in the CDR3. The CDR3 bases are TGTGCCAGCTCACAGGGAAGGTCCAATGAGCAGTTCTTC. Translated: CASSQGRSNEQFF.

This clone was seen a few times. V is TRBV5-1 and J is TRBJ2-3; TRBD1 matches at 9 bases. In germline, CDR1 is SGHRS, CDR2 YFSETQ. V was clipped by 3 bases and J by 1 base; unmatched bases: 12. This CDR3 spans 18 amino acids. CDR3 coding DNA: TGCGCCAGCAGCTGGGACAGGGAGAGGAGCACGGGCACAGATACGCAGTATTTT. Its protein is CASSWDRERSTGTDTQYF.

The V gene is TRBV4-3, the J gene TRBJ2-1; 9 nucleotides align to TRBD2. The CDR3 extends over 17 amino acids. The V and J ends lost 4 bases and 0 bases, in that order; junction bases with no gene match: 7. The germline CDR1 and CDR2 sequences are LGHNA and YSLEER. The CDR3 sequence: CASSPGGGGSSYNEQFF. The DNA of the CDR3 is TGCGCCAGCAGCCCTGGCGGGGGGGGGAGCTCCTACAATGAGCAGTTCTTC.

The V call is TRBV5-4, the J call TRBJ2-5; D uncertain. Germline CDR1 SGHNT, CDR2 YYREEE (reference sequence). V dropped 1 base and J dropped 1 base, with 11 bases sitting between them. The CDR3 runs to 15 residues. As DNA, the CDR3 is TGTGCCAGCAGCTTGTTTGGGCAGCCCCAAGAGACCCAGTACTTC. It specifies CASSLFGQPQETQYF.

V is TRBV7-2 and J is TRBJ2-5, with D uncertain. Trimming shortened V by 6 bases and J by 1 base, and 9 bases separated the two germline ends. The CDR3 extends over 13 amino acids. Germline V gives CDR1 SGHTA, CDR2 FQGNSA. Here the CDR3 DNA reads TGTGCCAGCAGGCGAACCGTCCAAGAGACCCAGTACTTC. Translating it yields CASRRTVQETQYF.

The chain joins TRBV11-2 to TRBJ2-5, with D unclear. The V gene lost 2 bases and the J gene lost 5 bases, with 9 bases spanning the gap. The length of the CDR3 is 13 residues. Germline V gives CDR1 SGHAT, CDR2 FQNNGV. CDR3 protein: CASSLQVDETQYF. The CDR3 nucleotides are TGTGCCAGCAGCTTACAGGTAGACGAGACCCAGTACTTC.

The chain employs TRBV4-1 and TRBJ1-2; D remains ambiguous. V was clipped by 0 bases and J by 4 bases, with 6 bases between them. Per germline, CDR1 MGHRA and CDR2 YSYEKL. This CDR3 is 13 amino acids long. In nucleotides, the CDR3 is TGCGCCAGCAGCCAAGACCAGTCCTATGGCTACACCTTC. Translation: CASSQDQSYGYTF.

The rearrangement links TRBV6-6 to TRBJ2-5; no definite D call. The CDR3 spans 15 residues. The germline V gene has CDR1 MNHNY and CDR2 SVGAGI (reference sequence). V was clipped by 2 bases and J by 2 bases, with 12 bases between them. CDR3 amino acids: CASSYGAKAQETQYF. CDR3 in DNA: TGTGCCAGCAGTTACGGAGCCAAAGCTCAAGAGACCCAGTACTTC.

This clone was detected once. The CDR3 is CASSQGRNTEAFF. CDR3 DNA sequence: TGTGCCAGCAGCCAGGGGAGGAACACTGAAGCTTTCTTT. V gene TRBV14 combines with J gene TRBJ1-1; D remains ambiguous. This CDR3 comprises 13 residues. Between the trimmed V and J ends, which lost 3 bases and 1 base, there was a span of 6 bases. Germline values: CDR1 SGHDN, CDR2 FVKESK. Drawing the rest from reference TRBV14 and TRBJ1-1, the complete variable domain is EAGVTQFPSHSVIEKGQTVTLRCDPISGHDNLYWYRRVMGKEIKFLLHFVKESKQDESGMPNNRFLAERTGGTYSTLKVQPAELEDSGVYFCASSQGRNTEAFFGQGTRLTVV.

The chain combines TRBV2 with TRBJ1-5, with a possible D match to TRBD1 (5 bases). Germline V gives CDR1 SNHLY, CDR2 FYNNEI. The CDR3 loop spans 13 amino acids. V was clipped by 4 bases and J by 5 bases, with 9 bases between them. In nucleotides, the CDR3 is TGTGCCAGCAGTGCCCGGGGCGATCAGCCCCAGCATTTT. Translation: CASSARGDQPQHF.

V gene TRBV5-1 combines with J gene TRBJ2-3, with 14 bases fitting TRBD2. Germline V gene sequence: CDR1 SGHRS, CDR2 YFSETQ. CDR3 size: 16 residues. J lost 11 bases, V lost 4 bases, and 12 bases had no gene match. CDR3 sequence reads: CASSAGLAGVSIGQYF. CDR3 DNA sequence: TGCGCCAGCAGCGCGGGACTAGCGGGAGTCAGTATCGGGCAGTATTTT.

This CDR3 reads CASVDVPRDYGYTF. CDR3 in DNA: TGTGCCAGCGTGGACGTCCCACGCGACTATGGCTACACCTTC. The V and J genes are TRBV6-1 and TRBJ1-2, with D hard to call. Germline assignment: CDR1 MNHNS and CDR2 SASEGT. The CDR3 contains 14 residues. Trimming cost V 8 bases and J 3 bases, with 16 bases left between them.

This clone was detected a few times. The genes are TRBV11-2 and TRBJ2-1; D gene ambiguous. With 2 bases removed from V and 0 bases from J, the gap between germline ends came to 14 bases. This CDR3 has 17 amino acids. Germline V gene data show CDR1 as SGHAT and CDR2 as FQNNGV. The DNA for the CDR3 is TGTGCCAGCAGCTTATTCCTAGGTCGGAGCTCCTACAATGAGCAGTTCTTC. Translating gives CASSLFLGRSSYNEQFF.

The sample holds one count of this clone. The chain recombines TRBV11-3 with TRBJ2-3, with unresolved D. The CDR3 runs 12 residues. Germline CDR1 is SGHNT and CDR2 is YENEEA. V was pared by 5 bases and J by 2 bases, with 5 bases between. CDR3: CASSPNTDTQYF. The CDR3 DNA is TGTGCCAGCAGCCCTAACACAGATACGCAGTATTTT. Filled out from reference TRBV11-3 and TRBJ2-3, the complete variable domain reads EAGVVQSPRYKIIEKKQPVAFWCNPISGHNTLYWYLQNLGQGPELLIRYENEEAVDDSQLPKDRFSAERLKGVDSTLKIQPAELGDSAVYLCASSPNTDTQYFGPGTRLTVL.

This clone was observed many times. The chain couples TRBV30 to TRBJ1-6, with D unclear. CDR1 is GTSNPN, CDR2 SVGIG, per germline (reference sequence). This CDR3 is 12 amino acids long. Trimming pared 2 bases from V and 7 bases from J, leaving 6 bases between. This CDR3 is CAWSIPNSPLHF. CDR3 bases: TGTGCCTGGAGTATTCCAAATTCACCCCTCCACTTT.

The CDR3 sequence is CASSHRDWSPDTQYF. Here the CDR3 DNA reads TGTGCCAGCAGCCACCGGGACTGGTCCCCAGATACGCAGTATTTT. The chain joins TRBV7-2 to TRBJ2-3, with D perhaps TRBD2 (6 bases). The CDR3 totals 15 residues. Germline V gene data show CDR1 as SGHTA and CDR2 as FQGNSA. Trimming stripped 5 bases from V and 4 bases from J, with 16 bases between.

The rearrangement uses TRBV29-1 and TRBJ2-7, with D perhaps assigned TRBD1 or TRBD2 (5 bases each). The CDR3 is 13 amino acids. The ends were cut back, 4 bases at V and 0 bases at J, with 10 bases in the middle. CDR1 and CDR2 (germline): SQVTM, ANQGSEA. In DNA form, the CDR3 reads TGCAGCGTTGCGAAGGGGAGCTCCTACGAGCAGTACTTC. It specifies CSVAKGSSYEQYF.

The CDR3 DNA reads as TGTGCCAGCAGTAGACGTTATTCAGGACTAGCCCAAGAGACCCAGTACTTC. As protein: CASSRRYSGLAQETQYF. The chain employs TRBV28 and TRBJ2-5, with 8 nucleotides matching TRBD2. The CDR3 length is 17 residues. Per the germline V gene, CDR1 is MDHEN and CDR2 is SYDVKM. V lost 5 bases to trimming and J lost 1 base; unmatched junction nucleotides: 12.

This clone was seen more than once but under ten times. The chain uses TRBV5-1 and TRBJ1-5; 8 bases are a match to TRBD1. V lost 4 bases and J lost 4; bases outside the gene matches: 4. The CDR3 length is 14 residues. The germline V gene has CDR1 SGHRS and CDR2 YFSETQ. The CDR3, as DNA: TGCGCCAGCAGCATCGGACAGGGAAATCAGCCCCAGCATTTT. Protein product: CASSIGQGNQPQHF.

V is TRBV7-8 and J is TRBJ2-3; the match to TRBD2 covers 9 bases. From germline, CDR1 is SGHVS and CDR2 FQNEAQ. The J segment lost 6 bases and the V segment lost 2 bases, leaving 3 bases of the junction unmatched. The CDR3 runs to 14 residues. The CDR3 DNA reads TGTGCCAGCAGCTTAAGTAGCGGGAGCGATACGCAGTATTTT. Encoded protein: CASSLSSGSDTQYF. The full variable domain, its missing parts supplied by reference TRBV7-8 and TRBJ2-3, is GAGVSQSPRYKVAKRGQDVALRCDPISGHVSLFWYQQALGQGPEFLTYFQNEAQLDKSGLPSDRFFAERPEGSVSTLKIQRTQQEDSAVYLCASSLSSGSDTQYFGPGTRLTVL.

The CDR3: CASSLDSQLTDTQYF. In nucleotides, the CDR3 is TGTGCCAGCAGTTTAGACAGTCAACTCACAGATACGCAGTATTTT. The J gene is TRBJ2-3, the V gene TRBV6-5, with a possible D match to TRBD1 (5 bases). CDR3 length equals 15 residues. Germline V gene lookup returns CDR1 MNHEY and CDR2 SVGAGI. Trimming shortened V by 4 bases and J by 2 bases, and 13 bases separated the two germline ends.

CDR3 bases: TGTGCCAGCAGCTTAGATCCAAGCACAGATACGCAGTATTTT. It codes for CASSLDPSTDTQYF. The chain employs TRBV7-2 and TRBJ2-3; no clear D gene. With 1 base removed from V and 0 bases from J, the gap between germline ends came to 5 bases. CDR1 and CDR2 from the germline V gene are SGHTA and FQGNSA. The CDR3 runs 14 residues.

This chain joins TRBV30 and TRBJ1-3, with 7 bases aligning to TRBD1. Looked up from germline, CDR1 is GTSNPN and CDR2 is SVGIG (reference sequence). The J segment lost 5 bases and the V segment lost 8 bases, leaving 9 bases of the junction unmatched. This CDR3 contains 13 residues. CDR3 residues: CAHVPGQRNTIYF. The CDR3, as DNA: TGTGCCCACGTACCGGGACAGAGAAACACCATATATTTT.

This clone was counted only a few times. The J gene is TRBJ1-3, the V gene TRBV9, with unresolved D. Germline loops: CDR1 SGDLS, CDR2 YYNGEE. V dropped 0 bases and J dropped 1 base, with 14 bases sitting between them. CDR3 size: 17 residues. CDR3 residues: CASSVEYRASSGNTIYF. In nucleotides, the CDR3 is TGTGCCAGCAGCGTAGAATATCGGGCAAGTTCTGGAAACACCATATATTTT. Filled out from reference TRBV9 and TRBJ1-3, the complete variable domain reads DSGVTQTPKHLITATGQRVTLRCSPRSGDLSVYWYQQSLDQGLQFLIQYYNGEERAKGNILERFSAQQFPDLHSELNLSSLELGDSALYFCASSVEYRASSGNTIYFGEGSWLTVV.

This clone was counted only a few times. The V and J genes are TRBV28 and TRBJ2-7; 7 nucleotides agree with TRBD1. With 3 bases clipped from V and 0 bases from J, the junction kept 2 bases outside the gene matches. CDR3 length equals 14 residues. CDR1 is MDHEN, CDR2 SYDVKM, per germline. The CDR3 bases are TGTGCCAGCAGTTTCAGGGGGAGCTCCTACGAGCAGTACGTC. Translating it yields CASSFRGSSYEQYV.

This chain joins TRBV12-5 and TRBJ2-3; 11 bases map to TRBD2. Losses at the gene ends were 2 bases for V and 6 bases for J; bases not matched to a gene: 13. This CDR3 comprises 18 residues. Looked up from germline, CDR1 is LGHNT and CDR2 is FRNRAP. CDR3 in DNA: TGTGCTAGTGGTTTGCCTCTCCGACTAGCGGGATGGGGTGATACGCAGTATTTT. This translates into CASGLPLRLAGWGDTQYF.